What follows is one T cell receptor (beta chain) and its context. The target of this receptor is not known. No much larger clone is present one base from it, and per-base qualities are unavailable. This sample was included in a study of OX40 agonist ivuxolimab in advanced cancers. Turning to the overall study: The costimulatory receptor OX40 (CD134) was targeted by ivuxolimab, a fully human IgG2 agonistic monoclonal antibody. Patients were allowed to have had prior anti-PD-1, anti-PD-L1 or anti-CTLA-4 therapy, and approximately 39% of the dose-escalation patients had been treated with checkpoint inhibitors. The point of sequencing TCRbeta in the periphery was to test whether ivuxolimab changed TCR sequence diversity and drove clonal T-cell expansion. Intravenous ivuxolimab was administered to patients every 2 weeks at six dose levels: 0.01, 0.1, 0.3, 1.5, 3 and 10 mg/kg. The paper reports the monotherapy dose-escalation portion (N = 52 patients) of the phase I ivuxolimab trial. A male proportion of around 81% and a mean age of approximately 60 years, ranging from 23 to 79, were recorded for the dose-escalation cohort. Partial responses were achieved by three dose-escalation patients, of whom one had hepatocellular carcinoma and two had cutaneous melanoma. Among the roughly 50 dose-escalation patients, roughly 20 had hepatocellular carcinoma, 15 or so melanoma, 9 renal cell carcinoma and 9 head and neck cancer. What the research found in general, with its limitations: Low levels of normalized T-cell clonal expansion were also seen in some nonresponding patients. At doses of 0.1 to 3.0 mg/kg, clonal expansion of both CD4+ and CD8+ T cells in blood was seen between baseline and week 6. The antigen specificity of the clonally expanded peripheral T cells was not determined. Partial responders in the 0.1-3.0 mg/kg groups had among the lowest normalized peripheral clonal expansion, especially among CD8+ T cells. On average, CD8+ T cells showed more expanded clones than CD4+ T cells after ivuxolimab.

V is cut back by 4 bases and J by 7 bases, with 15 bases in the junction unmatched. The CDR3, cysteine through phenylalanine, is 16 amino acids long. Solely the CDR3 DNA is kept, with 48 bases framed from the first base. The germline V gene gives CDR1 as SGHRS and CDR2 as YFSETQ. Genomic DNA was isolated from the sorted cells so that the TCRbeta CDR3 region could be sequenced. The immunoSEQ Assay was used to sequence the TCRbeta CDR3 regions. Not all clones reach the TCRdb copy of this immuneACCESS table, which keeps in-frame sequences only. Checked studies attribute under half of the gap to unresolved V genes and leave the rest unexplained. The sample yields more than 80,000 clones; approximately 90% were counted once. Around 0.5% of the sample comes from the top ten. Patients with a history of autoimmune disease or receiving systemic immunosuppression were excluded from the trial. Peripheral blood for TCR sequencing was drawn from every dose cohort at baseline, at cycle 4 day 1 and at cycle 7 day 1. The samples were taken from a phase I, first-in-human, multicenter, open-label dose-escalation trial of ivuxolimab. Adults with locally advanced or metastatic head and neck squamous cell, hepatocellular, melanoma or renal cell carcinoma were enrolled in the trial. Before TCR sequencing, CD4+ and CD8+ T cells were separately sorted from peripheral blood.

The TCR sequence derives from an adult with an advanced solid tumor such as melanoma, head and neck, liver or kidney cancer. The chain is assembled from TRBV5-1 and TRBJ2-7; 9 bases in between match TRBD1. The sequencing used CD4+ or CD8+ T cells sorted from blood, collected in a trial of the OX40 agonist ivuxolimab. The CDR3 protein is CASSGGTGSPLEEQYF. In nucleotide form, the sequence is TGCGCCAGCAGCGGGGGGACAGGGAGTCCCCTTGAGGAGCAGTACTTC.